The source of this TCR beta chain is a study of blood T cell repertoires in COVID-19. Study background: Sites across the United States, Italy and Spain contributed samples from acute and convalescent COVID-19. The cDNA or gDNA used as material had been derived from T cells, B-cell-depleted T cells, or PBMCs.

Original analysis: It was from reference gene primer amplification that nucleated cell counts were estimated. Clones were read by immunoSEQ multiplex PCR, and TCRdb kept only the in-frame ones, dropping some. From that table come the V and J calls and clone size; the DNA was used to work out D and trimming. The sample shows just under 250,000 clones, roughly 86% of them seen only once. The germline V gene has CDR1 LGHDT and CDR2 YNNKEL (reference sequence). Trimming took off 6 bases at V and 11 bases at J, with 17 bases between the two ends. The CDR3 is made up of 14 amino acids. V is TRBV3-1 (or the pseudogene TRBV3-2) and J is TRBJ1-6; unclear D gene. The specimen was peripheral blood. This clonotype was obtained from a woman aged 25 to 45 who had recovered from COVID-19. CDR3 DNA: TGTGCCAGCAGTTATGAGGGCTTTCCAGCACCCCTCCACTTT. This gives the protein CASSYEGFPAPLHF.